This T cell receptor beta chain was captured in a study of cytomegalovirus exposure and HLA in healthy donors. Study context: Findings of an earlier analysis included some 120 million unique TCR beta sequences from roughly 180 million T cells. Notes on the study in general: Most CMV-associated TCR beta chains were later found to appear HLA-restricted. Presence/absence results assume similar sequencing depth per donor, which may not hold.

To note about this clone: Its antigen is still unknown.

PCR was performed using 60 Vbeta and 13 Jbeta primers. The table came from immunoSEQ multiplex PCR; TCRdb's copy has only in-frame clones and leaves some out. The sample lists about 160,000 clones, over 60% occurring once. The sequence was collected from a woman in her twenties or thirties in good health and CMV-seronegative. The material sequenced was PBMCs.

CDR3 DNA sequence: TGTGCCAGCTCACCACGGGGGGGGGAAAGCAATCAGCCCCAGCATTTT. Amino acids: CASSPRGGESNQPQHF. This sequence joins TRBV18 and TRBJ1-5, with D tentatively TRBD1 (5 bases). CDR1 is KGHSH, CDR2 LQKENI, per germline. V lost 1 base and J 1 base, leaving 11 bases between the germline ends. CDR3 length: 16 residues.